The entry below gives a single TCR beta chain sequence along with its context. Authors' data handling: Estimates of nucleated cell counts were drawn from the amplification of reference gene primers. This table comes from immunoSEQ multiplex PCR, and its TCRdb copy is limited to in-frame clones, with some not included. The V and J calls and clone size are taken from that table; D and trimming were inferred from the DNA. In the table there are 90,000 to 120,000 clones, 80% to 90% of which are singletons. This specimen comes from a study of blood T cell repertoires in COVID-19. Study details: Acute and convalescent COVID-19 specimens originated in the United States, Italy and Spain. PBMCs, B-cell-depleted T cells, or T cells provided the cDNA or gDNA that made up the material.

Trimming cost V 7 bases and J 0 bases, with 12 bases left between them. The germline CDR1 and CDR2 sequences are LNHDA and SQIVND (reference sequence). The CDR3 consists of 14 residues. This rearrangement joins TRBV19 to TRBJ1-1, with D perhaps matching TRBD1 (5 bases). The sequencing sample was made of peripheral blood. This sequence was found in a human donor in a cohort sampled during active COVID-19. CDR3 amino acids: CASKGWGMNTEAFF. The CDR3 DNA sequence: TGTGCCAGTAAGGGATGGGGCATGAACACTGAAGCTTTCTTT.